This T cell receptor (beta chain) was identified during a study of cytomegalovirus exposure and HLA in healthy donors. Study conclusions and caveats: Associated with HLA alleles at 0.05 false discovery rate in a later analysis were about 17,000 TCR beta sequences. Later analysis demonstrated an association between a missense DCLRE1C variant and TCR beta V- and J-gene trimming. A few CMV-associated chains were confirmed in vitro to be specific for CMV antigens. Based on reports, TCR beta sequences accurately predicted HLA-A and HLA-B alleles for most subjects.

For this clone: No antigen is known for it.

A multiplex PCR was run with 60 Vbeta primers and 13 Jbeta primers. Here immunoSEQ multiplex PCR was the method, and the copy in TCRdb shows in-frame clones only, minus some. Here the sample spans 200,000 or so clones, 75% to 85% being singletons. Germline V CDR1 and CDR2: MNHEY, SMNVEV (reference sequence). The CDR3 is made up of 16 amino acids. V lost 4 bases to trimming and J lost 4 bases; unmatched junction nucleotides: 9. The chain links TRBV27 to TRBJ1-2; 10 bases map to TRBD1. The receptor comes from a woman between 45 and 60 years old in good health and CMV-seropositive. Sequencing used PBMCs. In DNA, the CDR3 is TGTGCCAGCAGTTCCCCGGGACAGGGGTCACCCTATGGCTACACCTTC. Translating gives CASSSPGQGSPYGYTF.